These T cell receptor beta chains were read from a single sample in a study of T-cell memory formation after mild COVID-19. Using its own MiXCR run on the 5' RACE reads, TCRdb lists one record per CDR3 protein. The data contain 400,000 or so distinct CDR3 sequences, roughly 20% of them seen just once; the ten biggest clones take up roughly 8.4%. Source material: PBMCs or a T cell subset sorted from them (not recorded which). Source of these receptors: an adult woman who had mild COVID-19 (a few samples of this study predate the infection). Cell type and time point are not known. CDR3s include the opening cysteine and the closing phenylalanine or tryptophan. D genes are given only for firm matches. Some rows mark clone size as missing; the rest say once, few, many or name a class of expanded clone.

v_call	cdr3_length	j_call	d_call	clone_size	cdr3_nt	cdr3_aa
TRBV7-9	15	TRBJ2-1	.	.	TGTGCCAGCAGCTTAGGGTGGGCCGCCTACAATGAGCAGTTCTTC	CASSLGWAAYNEQFF
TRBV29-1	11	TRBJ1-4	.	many	TGCAGCGTTAACTTGGGTGGAACAGCCCTTTTT	CSVNLGGTALF
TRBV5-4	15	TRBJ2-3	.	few	TGTGCCAGCAGCTTTCGGGAGAAAGGGACAGATACGCAGTATTTT	CASSFREKGTDTQYF
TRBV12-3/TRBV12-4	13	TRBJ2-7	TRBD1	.	TGTGCCAGCAGGGTTACAGGGGTTCGCGAGCAGTACTTC	CASRVTGVREQYF
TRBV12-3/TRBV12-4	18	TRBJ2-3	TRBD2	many	TGTGCCAGCAGTTTAGTCGCGACTAGCGGCTCTAGCACAGATACGCAGTATTTT	CASSLVATSGSSTDTQYF
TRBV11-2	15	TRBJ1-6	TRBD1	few	TGTGCCAGCAGCCAAAACAGGGGACTCAATTCACCCCTCCACTTT	CASSQNRGLNSPLHF
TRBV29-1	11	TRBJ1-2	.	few	TGCAGCGTAAAGGCGGCCGATGGCTACACCTTC	CSVKAADGYTF
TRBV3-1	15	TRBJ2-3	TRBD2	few	TGTGCCAGCAGCCTCCTAGCGGACAGCACAGATACGCAGTATTTT	CASSLLADSTDTQYF
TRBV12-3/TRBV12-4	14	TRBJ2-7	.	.	TGTGCCAGCAGTTTCCAGGTGTTTGCCTACGAGCAGTACTTC	CASSFQVFAYEQYF
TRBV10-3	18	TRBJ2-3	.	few	TGTGCCATCAGTGAACCCTCCGGACTTACTAGCCTCGGAGATACGCAGTATTTT	CAISEPSGLTSLGDTQYF
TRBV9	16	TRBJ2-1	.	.	TGTGCCAGCAGCGTTGATTTGGGAACTAGCAGAAATGAGCAGTTCTTC	CASSVDLGTSRNEQFF
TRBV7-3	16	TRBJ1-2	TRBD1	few	TGTGCCAGCAGCTTAAATTCCCCCGGGACAGGGCAAGGCTACACCTTC	CASSLNSPGTGQGYTF
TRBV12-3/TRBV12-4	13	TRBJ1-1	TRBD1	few	TGTGCCAGCAGTTTAAGGGCAGGGGGCGCAGCTTTCTTT	CASSLRAGGAAFF
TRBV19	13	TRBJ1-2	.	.	TGTGCCAGTAGTATTGAAAGGAGTCATGGCTACACCTTC	CASSIERSHGYTF
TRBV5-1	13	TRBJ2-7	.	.	TGCGCCAGCAGCTTCATTTCCGACAGGGAGCAGTACTTC	CASSFISDREQYF
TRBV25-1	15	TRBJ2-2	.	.	TGTGCCAGCAGTTTTCGGGACAAGAACACCGGGGAGCTGTTTTTT	CASSFRDKNTGELFF
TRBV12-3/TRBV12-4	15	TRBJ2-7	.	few	TGTGCCAGCAGTTTCGAGAGAGGGTCGGGATACGAGCAGTACTTC	CASSFERGSGYEQYF
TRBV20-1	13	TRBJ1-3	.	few	TGCAGTGCTTGGGACATCCGCGGAAACACCATATATTTT	CSAWDIRGNTIYF
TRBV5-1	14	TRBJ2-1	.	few	TGCGCCAGCAGCGCTAGCCGAAACTACAATGAGCAGTTCTTC	CASSASRNYNEQFF
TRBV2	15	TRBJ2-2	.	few	TGTGCCAGCAGTGGGGACACCCGGCTAGGCGGGGAGCTGTTTTTT	CASSGDTRLGGELFF
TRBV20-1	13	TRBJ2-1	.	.	TGCAGTGCTAGACGGGACAACCCCTATGAGCAGTTCTTC	CSARRDNPYEQFF
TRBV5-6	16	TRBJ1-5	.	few	TGTGCCAGCAGCTTTTATCTCCGGGGGGGCAATCAGCCCCAGCATTTT	CASSFYLRGGNQPQHF
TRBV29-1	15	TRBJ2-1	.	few	TGCAGCGTTCTACCGACGGACTCACTTTACAATGAGCAGTTCTTC	CSVLPTDSLYNEQFF
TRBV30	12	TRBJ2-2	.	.	TGTGCCTGGAGTGCCGGGCCCGGGGAGCTGTTTTTT	CAWSAGPGELFF
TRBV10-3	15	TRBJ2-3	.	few	TGTGCCATCAGTGGCAAGGGGCGAAGGACAGATACGCAGTATTTT	CAISGKGRRTDTQYF
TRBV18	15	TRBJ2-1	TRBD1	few	TGTGCCAGCTCACCACCCCGGACAGGGAAGAATGAGCAGTTCTTC	CASSPPRTGKNEQFF
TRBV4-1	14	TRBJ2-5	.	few	TGCGCCAGCAGCCGAGACGTGTTCCAAGAGACCCAGTACTTC	CASSRDVFQETQYF